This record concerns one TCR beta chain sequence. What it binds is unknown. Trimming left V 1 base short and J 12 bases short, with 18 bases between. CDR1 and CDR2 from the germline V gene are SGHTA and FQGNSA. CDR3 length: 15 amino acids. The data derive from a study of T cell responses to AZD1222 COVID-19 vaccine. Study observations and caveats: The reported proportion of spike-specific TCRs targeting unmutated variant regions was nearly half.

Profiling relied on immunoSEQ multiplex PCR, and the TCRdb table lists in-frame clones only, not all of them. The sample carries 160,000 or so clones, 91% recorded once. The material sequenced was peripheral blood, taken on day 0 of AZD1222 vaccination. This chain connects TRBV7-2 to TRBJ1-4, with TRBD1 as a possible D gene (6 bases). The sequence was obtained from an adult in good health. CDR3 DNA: TGTGCCAGCAGCTTAGGGCGGCCAGGGGTGACGGAACTGTTTTTT. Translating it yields CASSLGRPGVTELFF. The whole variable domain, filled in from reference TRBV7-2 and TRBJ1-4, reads GAGVSQSPSNKVTEKGKDVELRCDPISGHTALYWYRQSLGQGLEFLIYFQGNSAPDKSGLPSDRFSAERTGGSVSTLTIQRTQQEDSAVYLCASSLGRPGVTELFFGSGTQLSVL.